A single sample is the source of the 15 T cell receptor beta chains below, sequenced in a study of radiation and T cells in renal cell carcinoma. Measured with immunoSEQ multiplex PCR; TCRdb has only the in-frame clones, and not every one. The sample holds about 130,000 clones, more than 70% seen once. As for time point: baseline pretreatment blood. The sample's treatment: 15 Gy SBRT to primary tumor, nephrectomy 4 weeks later. This material consisted of blood, taken from a patient whose treatment included radiotherapy and nephrectomy. The receptor set was obtained from a woman aged 45-65 years with renal cell carcinoma.

The table lists this clone with a few counts. The V call is TRBV7-9, the J call TRBJ1-1, with 7 bases matching TRBD1. This CDR3 region has 16 residues. Germline V gene data show CDR1 as SEHNR and CDR2 as FQNEAQ (reference sequence). V gave up 2 bases and J gave up 6 bases; unmatched junction bases: 12. The CDR3 loop reads CASSLPWAGGVAEAFF. The CDR3 DNA reads as TGTGCCAGCAGCTTACCCTGGGCAGGGGGAGTCGCTGAAGCTTTCTTT.

This clone was seen a handful of times. The chain is built from TRBV29-1 and TRBJ1-1; D is possibly TRBD1 (5 bases). The V gene lost 5 bases and the J gene lost 0 bases, with 10 bases spanning the gap. CDR1 is SQVTM and CDR2 is ANQGSEA in the germline V gene. CDR3 size: 13 residues. The CDR3: CSVPGTVNTEAFF. The CDR3 DNA sequence: TGCAGCGTTCCCGGGACGGTGAACACTGAAGCTTTCTTT.

This clone was detected ten times or more. V and J are TRBV7-2 and TRBJ1-1, with unresolved D. Germline V gives CDR1 SGHTA, CDR2 FQGNSA. The CDR3 loop spans 12 amino acids. V was trimmed by 3 bases and J by 1 base, leaving 3 bases between them. DNA of the CDR3: TGTGCCAGCAGCTTCCAGAACACTGAAGCTTTCTTT. This sequence encodes CASSFQNTEAFF.

The chain couples TRBV6-1 to TRBJ1-1; no clear D gene. The CDR3 runs 14 residues. The V gene lost 8 bases and the J gene lost 5 bases, with 18 bases spanning the gap. Germline CDR1 reads MNHNS; CDR2 reads SASEGT. The CDR3 DNA follows: TGTGCCAGCGACAACTATGTCGGTCCGACTGAAGCTTTCTTT. Residues: CASDNYVGPTEAFF.

Only one count was recorded for this clone. The CDR3 DNA is TGTGCCAGCAGCTCTGAACTGAACACTGAAGCTTTCTTT. This gives the protein CASSSELNTEAFF. The chain recombines TRBV6-6 with TRBJ1-1; the D is unclear. V shed 6 bases and J shed 0 bases, with 8 bases lying between them. The CDR3 is 13 amino acids. Germline V gives CDR1 MNHNY, CDR2 SVGAGI (reference sequence).

V is TRBV5-5 and J is TRBJ1-2; 7 bases map to TRBD1. Germline V gene data show CDR1 as SGHKS and CDR2 as YYEKEE (reference sequence). Unmatched junction bases numbered 17, after V lost 5 bases and J lost 4 bases. This CDR3 region has 17 residues. CDR3 DNA sequence: TGTGCCAGCAGACGTAGACAGGGAGGCCTCATCGTCTATGGCTACACCTTC. Protein sequence: CASRRRQGGLIVYGYTF.

V and J are TRBV6-1 and TRBJ1-2, with 11 positions matching TRBD1. The length of the CDR3 is 17 residues. The ends lost 4 bases at V and 4 bases at J; junction bases unmatched: 11. From germline, CDR1 is MNHNS and CDR2 SASEGT. The CDR3 loop reads CASSASIGGTGGYGYTF. The CDR3 coding sequence is TGTGCCAGCAGTGCATCGATTGGCGGGACAGGGGGCTATGGCTACACCTTC.

V is TRBV25-1 and J is TRBJ1-2, with unresolved D. Germline CDR1 is MGHDK and CDR2 is SYGVNS. CDR3 length: 13 residues. Trimming stripped 2 bases from V and 8 bases from J, with 12 bases between. CDR3 in amino acids: CASSEPRMRGYTF. The CDR3, as DNA: TGTGCCAGCAGTGAACCCCGGATGCGGGGCTACACCTTC.

This chain joins TRBV19 and TRBJ2-7; either TRBD1 or TRBD2 may supply D (6 bases each). Germline loops: CDR1 LNHDA, CDR2 SQIVND (reference sequence). The germline V and J ends were trimmed by 4 bases and 0 bases, with 16 bases remaining between them. The length of the CDR3 is 16 residues. In nucleotides, the CDR3 is TGTGCCAGTAGTACCCCGAATACGGGGGCCTCCTACGAGCAGTACTTC. Translating gives CASSTPNTGASYEQYF.

This chain connects TRBV19 to TRBJ1-1, with a possible D match to TRBD1 (6 bases). Per the germline V gene, CDR1 is LNHDA and CDR2 is SQIVND (reference sequence). The CDR3 is made up of 13 amino acids. V was shortened by 8 bases and J by 0 bases, with 10 bases between the two germline ends. CDR3 protein: CASGRDMNTEAFF. CDR3 DNA: TGTGCCAGTGGCCGGGACATGAACACTGAAGCTTTCTTT.

The chain recombines TRBV29-1 with TRBJ2-3, with TRBD1 as a possible D gene (6 bases). The V end lost 0 bases, the J end lost 8 bases, and 18 bases lay between the germline ends. This CDR3 is 15 amino acids long. Germline V gene sequence: CDR1 SQVTM, CDR2 ANQGSEA. The DNA for the CDR3 is TGCAGCGTTGAAGAATGGAACAGGGCCCTTGGTACGCAGTATTTT. The encoded protein is CSVEEWNRALGTQYF.

This clone occurred once. V usage is TRBV19 and J usage is TRBJ1-2; D remains unclear. This CDR3 comprises 12 residues. From germline, CDR1 is LNHDA and CDR2 SQIVND (reference sequence). Trimming pared 7 bases from V and 4 bases from J, leaving 10 bases between. CDR3 coding DNA: TGTGCCAGTACCCCGACGGGCTATGGCTACACCTTC. The encoded protein is CASTPTGYGYTF. Using reference TRBV19 and TRBJ1-2 for the parts outside the CDR3, the full variable domain is DGGITQSPKYLFRKEGQNVTLSCEQNLNHDAMYWYRQDPGQGLRLIYYSQIVNDFQKGDIAEGYSVSREKKESFPLTVTSAQKNPTAFYLCASTPTGYGYTFGSGTRLTVV.

DNA of the CDR3: TGTGCCATCAGTGGGCGACCCTACGAGCAGTACTTC. This sequence encodes CAISGRPYEQYF. The chain couples TRBV10-3 to TRBJ2-7; D gene uncertain. This CDR3 comprises 12 residues. Trimming stripped 4 bases from V and 2 bases from J, with 6 bases between. Germline values: CDR1 ENHRY, CDR2 SYGVKD.

This chain connects TRBV29-1 to TRBJ2-3; 10 bases agree with TRBD2. J lost 4 bases, V lost 0 bases, and 10 bases had no gene match. Germline loops: CDR1 SQVTM, CDR2 ANQGSEA. The CDR3 length is 17 residues. CDR3 region: CSVEDQGSGGLSDTQYF. Written as DNA, the CDR3 is TGCAGCGTTGAAGATCAGGGTAGCGGGGGGCTTTCAGATACGCAGTATTTT.

The chain uses TRBV7-9 and TRBJ1-3; D is undetermined. Germline CDR1 is SEHNR and CDR2 is FQNEAQ (reference sequence). Trimming shortened V by 4 bases and J by 0 bases, and 7 bases separated the two germline ends. This CDR3 comprises 14 residues. CDR3 coding DNA: TGTGCCAGCAGCTACGGAGGCTCTGGAAACACCATATATTTT. Translating it yields CASSYGGSGNTIYF.